This passage covers 27 T cell receptor beta chains from one sample sequenced in a study of T cells in women clearing cervical HPV infection. Produced via immunoSEQ multiplex PCR; TCRdb's table is partial and in-frame only. This sample's table has 25,000 to 30,000 clones. Sequencing used blood buffy coat. These receptors came from a woman between 18 and 70 years old with a cervical HPV16 infection that either progressed to CIN3+ or cleared (not recorded which).

About this clone: The observed sequence ends 3 residues before the CDR3 terminus, with the missing tail filled in from the germline J gene. The rearrangement links TRBV7-2 to TRBJ2-3; D unclear. The CDR3 loop spans 12 amino acids. V was pared by 5 bases and J by 6 bases, with 9 bases between. Germline CDR1 SGHTA, CDR2 FQGNSA. CDR3: CASSLAEDTQYF. The sequenced CDR3 bases are TGTGCCAGCAGCCTGGCGGAGGATACG.

About this clone: The read terminates 3 residues before the CDR3 end, so the remaining end is supplied by the germline J gene. The chain combines TRBV5-6 with TRBJ1-5; a weak D match, TRBD1 (6 bases). CDR1 and CDR2 (germline): SGHDT, YYEEEE. Trimming removed 4 bases from V and 1 base from J, with 12 bases in between. CDR3 length: 15 residues. This chain's CDR3 is CASSLRQVSNQPQHF. CDR3 DNA (partial): TGTGCCAGCAGCCTGCGACAGGTCAGCAATCAGCCC.

Turning to this clone: Read sequence stops 3 residues before the CDR3 end, and the germline J gene provides the missing end. V is TRBV7-9 and J is TRBJ2-5; possible D gene TRBD1, 6 bases. CDR1 is SEHNR and CDR2 is FQNEAQ in the germline V gene (reference sequence). The CDR3 consists of 14 residues. With 5 bases removed from V and 5 bases from J, the gap between germline ends came to 15 bases. The CDR3 here is CASSPQGLGETQYF. The part of the CDR3 DNA that was read is TGTGCCAGCAGCCCGCAGGGGCTCGGGGAGACC.

On this clone: The read is 3 residues too short to cover the CDR3 end, so that end is filled in from the germline J gene. The gene calls are TRBV2 and TRBJ1-1; D not certain. This CDR3 is 14 amino acids long. In germline, CDR1 is SNHLY, CDR2 FYNNEI. Trimming took 6 bases from V and 1 from J, leaving 12 bases between them. The CDR3 bases that were read are TGTGCCAGCAGCCGGGAAGCGGGGAACACTGAA. Translation gives CASSREAGNTE. The whole CDR3 protein is CASSREAGNTEAFF.

The CDR3 region is CASSPGLLADTGELFF. The CDR3 bases that were read are TGCGCCAGCAGCCCCGGGCTGCTAGCGGACACCGGGGAG. The V gene is TRBV5-1, the J gene TRBJ2-2; TRBD2 aligns across 7 bases. The CDR3 goes on 3 residues after the read ends, and that part is filled in from the germline J gene. Per germline, CDR1 SGHRS and CDR2 YFSETQ. V shed 4 bases, J shed 3 bases, and the junction held 9 bases outside the gene matches. CDR3 length: 16 residues. The full variable domain, its missing parts supplied by reference TRBV5-1 and TRBJ2-2, is KAGVTQTPRYLIKTRGQQVTLSCSPISGHRSVSWYQQTPGQGLQFLFEYFSETQRNKGNFPGRFSGRQFSNSRSEMNVSTLELGDSALYLCASSPGLLADTGELFFGEGSRLTVL.

With regard to this clone: From the germline J gene comes the end of the CDR3, since the read stops 3 residues before it. This sequence joins TRBV30 and TRBJ1-3; no definite D call. CDR1 GTSNPN and CDR2 SVGIG come from the germline V gene (reference sequence). V was pared by 3 bases and J by 0 bases, with 3 bases between. This CDR3 is 12 amino acids long. CDR3 DNA (partial): TGTGCCTGGAGCGTCTCTGGAAACACC. Its translation is CAWSVSGNT. The entire CDR3 protein reads CAWSVSGNTIYF.

Concerning this clone itself: Read data end 3 residues before the CDR3 end; the end is taken from the germline J gene. V and J are TRBV6-1 and TRBJ1-2; tentatively, D is TRBD1 (6 bases). CDR3 length: 12 amino acids. Germline CDR1 is MNHNS and CDR2 is SASEGT. CDR3 DNA (partial): TGTGCCAGCAGTGAATGGGGGGGCGGC. This gives the protein CASSEWGGG. The entire CDR3 protein is CASSEWGGGYTF.

Regarding this clone: The read stops 3 residues short of the end of the CDR3; the missing end is completed from the germline J gene. The V gene is TRBV6-2 or TRBV6-3, the J gene TRBJ2-1; D is undetermined. The germline V and J ends were trimmed by 2 bases and 3 bases, with 8 bases remaining between them. Per the germline V gene, CDR1 is MNHEY and CDR2 is SVGEGT. This CDR3 contains 14 residues. The CDR3 protein is CASSYGLLYNEQFF. The part of the CDR3 DNA that was read is TGTGCCAGCAGTTACGGGCTGCTCTACAATGAG.

Details on this clone: The read halts 3 residues ahead of the CDR3 end, with the missing end drawn from the germline J gene. J is TRBJ1-2 and V is TRBV5-1; the D gene is possibly TRBD1 (6 bases). Germline CDR1 is SGHRS and CDR2 is YFSETQ. Trimming took off 1 base at V and 1 base at J, with 8 bases between the two ends. The CDR3 is made up of 14 amino acids. The sequenced part of the CDR3 DNA is TGCGCCAGCAGCTTGCCACAGGGTAACTATGGC. Amino acids: CASSLPQGNYG. The entire CDR3 is CASSLPQGNYGYTF.

For this clone: The missing CDR3 end, 3 residues past where the read stops, is filled in from the germline J gene. The rearrangement joins TRBV6-4 to TRBJ2-3, with no clear D. The CDR3 extends over 13 amino acids. Germline V gene sequence: CDR1 MRHNA, CDR2 SNTAGT. The sequenced part of the CDR3 DNA is TGTGCCAGCAGTGACGGCGAGTTAGGGACG. Its translation is CASSDGELGT. The whole CDR3 reads CASSDGELGTQYF.

The CDR3 DNA, read in part, is TGTGCCAGCAGCTGGACAGGGGCCAACTACGAG. This gives the protein CASSWTGANYE. The whole CDR3 is CASSWTGANYEQYF. This chain joins TRBV7-9 and TRBJ2-7; 9 positions agree with TRBD1. The observed sequence ends 3 residues before the CDR3 terminus, with the missing tail filled in from the germline J gene. This CDR3 spans 14 amino acids. Germline CDR1 SEHNR, CDR2 FQNEAQ (reference sequence). J lost 3 bases, V lost 4 bases, and 4 bases had no gene match.

On this clone itself: The read halts 3 residues ahead of the CDR3 end, with the missing end drawn from the germline J gene. J is TRBJ2-1 and V is TRBV6-1; D not certain. Looked up from germline, CDR1 is MNHNS and CDR2 is SASEGT. Trimming cost V 4 bases and J 0 bases, with 10 bases left between them. The CDR3 is made up of 15 amino acids. CDR3 loop: CASSANLGSYNEQFF. The sequenced part of the CDR3 DNA is TGTGCCAGCAGTGCCAACCTCGGCTCCTACAATGAG.

A remark on this clone: Read data end 3 residues before the CDR3 end; the end is taken from the germline J gene. The V and J genes are TRBV6-2 or TRBV6-3 and TRBJ1-2; D is unclear. Germline assignment: CDR1 MNHEY and CDR2 SVGEGT. This CDR3 region has 12 residues. CDR3 sequence reads: CASSQQRLSYTF. The sequenced CDR3 bases are TGTGCCAGCAGTCAGCAGCGTCTCAGC.

To note about this clone: The read is 3 residues too short to cover the CDR3 end, so that end is filled in from the germline J gene. The chain uses TRBV18 and TRBJ2-3, with 9 bases fitting TRBD1. J was trimmed by 1 base and V by 6 bases; bases with no gene match: 11. CDR3 length: 17 residues. Germline loops: CDR1 KGHSH, CDR2 LQKENI. CDR3 sequence: CASSPVRDRVGTDTQYF. The covered CDR3 bases are TGTGCCAGCTCCCCCGTCCGGGACAGGGTGGGCACAGATACG.

Comment on this clone: Coverage ceases 3 residues before the CDR3 finishes, and the germline J gene fills in the end. The rearrangement joins TRBV28 to TRBJ2-1; D perhaps matches TRBD1 (5 bases). Trimming shortened V by 6 bases and J by 6 bases, and 12 bases separated the two germline ends. The germline gives CDR1 MDHEN, CDR2 SYDVKM. The CDR3 is made up of 13 amino acids. The sequenced CDR3 bases are TGTGCCAGCAGCCGCACAGGCGGCAATGAG. Amino acid sequence: CASSRTGGNE. The complete CDR3 reads CASSRTGGNEQFF.

Notes on this clone: The read ends 3 residues before the CDR3 terminus; that terminus is restored from the germline J gene. This chain uses TRBV6-4 with TRBJ2-5, with 11 bases matching TRBD2. Per the germline V gene, CDR1 is MRHNA and CDR2 is SNTAGT. V lost 0 bases and J lost 2; bases outside the gene matches: 11. This CDR3 has 19 amino acids. This CDR3 is CASSDSKSLAGEIQETQYF. Incomplete CDR3 DNA: TGTGCCAGCAGTGACTCGAAATCACTAGCGGGAGAGATACAAGAGACC.

Of note for this clone: The read finishes 3 residues shy of the CDR3 end, and the germline J gene is used to complete it. V and J are TRBV19 and TRBJ2-3; the D gene is possibly TRBD1 (6 bases). The V gene lost 2 bases and the J gene lost 4 bases, with 7 bases spanning the gap. The CDR3 extends over 13 amino acids. Germline-derived CDR1 and CDR2 are LNHDA and SQIVND (reference sequence). Incomplete CDR3 DNA: TGTGCCAGTAGTATAACAGGGTCAGATACG. It yields the protein CASSITGSDT. The CDR3 in its entirety is CASSITGSDTQYF.

Details on this clone: The CDR3 end is not reached by the read, which stops 3 residues before it; the germline J gene fills it in. The J gene is TRBJ2-3, the V gene TRBV12-5; D unclear. The ends were cut back, 1 base at V and 8 bases at J, with 4 bases in the middle. Per the germline V gene, CDR1 is LGHNT and CDR2 is FRNRAP. The CDR3 has 11 amino acids. The CDR3 DNA, read in part, is TGTGCTAGTGGTTTGGAGGGTACG. This sequence encodes CASGLEGT. The whole CDR3 sequence reads CASGLEGTQYF.

Turning to this clone: The CDR3 end lies 3 residues beyond the end of the read and is filled in from the germline J gene. The rearrangement uses TRBV28 and TRBJ2-7; the match to TRBD2 covers 7 bases. The CDR3 loop spans 15 amino acids. The germline V gene has CDR1 MDHEN and CDR2 SYDVKM. The trim removed 4 bases at V and 5 bases at J, leaving 11 bases unmatched. The covered CDR3 bases are TGTGCCAGCAGTTCCCAGGAGGCGGGAGTGAACGAG. Residues: CASSSQEAGVNE. The whole CDR3 protein is CASSSQEAGVNEQYF.

Concerning this clone itself: With the read ending 3 residues before the CDR3 end, the germline J gene is used to fill in that end. V and J are TRBV2 and TRBJ1-6; D is uncertain. The CDR3 sequence is 12 residues long. V lost 7 bases and J 3 bases, leaving 4 bases between the germline ends. The germline CDR1 and CDR2 sequences are SNHLY and FYNNEI. CDR3 loop: CASTGYNSPLHF. Partial CDR3 DNA: TGTGCCAGCACCGGCTATAATTCACCC.

A word on this clone: The sequence runs out 3 residues before the end of the CDR3; the remainder is reconstructed from the germline J gene. Other DNA sequences within the sample encode an identical CDR3. The chain is built from TRBV18 and TRBJ1-1, with D unclear. The germline V gene encodes CDR1 KGHSH and CDR2 LQKENI. The CDR3 runs to 14 residues. The V end lost 5 bases, the J end lost 1 base, and 11 bases lay between the germline ends. The CDR3 spells CASSSEGQNTEAFF. CDR3 DNA, as far as it was read: TGTGCCAGCTCATCAGAGGGTCAGAACACTGAA.

Turning to this clone: The CDR3 goes on 3 residues after the read ends, and that part is filled in from the germline J gene. The V call is TRBV5-1, the J call TRBJ2-5; D remains ambiguous. CDR3 size: 15 residues. V was cut by 3 bases and J by 2 bases, with 14 bases left in between. From germline, CDR1 is SGHRS and CDR2 YFSETQ. The CDR3 DNA, read in part, is TGCGCCAGCAGCTACCTTCAGGCTACACAAGAGACC. It encodes CASSYLQATQET. The entire CDR3 sequence reads CASSYLQATQETQYF.

As regards this clone: The CDR3 end is not reached by the read, which stops 3 residues before it; the germline J gene fills it in. The genes are TRBV5-1 and TRBJ1-6, with TRBD1 as a possible D gene (6 bases). Germline V gives CDR1 SGHRS, CDR2 YFSETQ. CDR3 size: 16 residues. Trimming stripped 4 bases from V and 7 bases from J, with 18 bases between. The CDR3 DNA, read in part, is TGCGCCAGCAGCGCCGGACAGTTATTGGGGAATTCACCC. Its translation is CASSAGQLLGNSP. The full CDR3 protein reads CASSAGQLLGNSPLHF.

Regarding this clone: The read ends 3 residues shy of where the CDR3 ends; the end is completed using the germline J gene. The chain uses TRBV10-1 and TRBJ2-7; 8 bases fit TRBD1. V lost 11 bases and J lost 2; bases outside the gene matches: 11. The germline CDR1 and CDR2 sequences are WNHNN and SYGVQD (reference sequence). The CDR3 loop spans 14 amino acids. CDR3 bases read: TGCGCCGGAATACAGGGGGGAAATACCTACGAG. This gives the protein CAGIQGGNTYE. The CDR3 as a whole reads CAGIQGGNTYEQYF.

About this clone itself: From the germline J gene comes the end of the CDR3, since the read stops 3 residues before it. The V gene is TRBV7-8, the J gene TRBJ2-6, with TRBD1 as a possible D gene (5 bases). The V end was cut by 8 bases, the J end by 1 base, with 15 bases between. The germline CDR1 and CDR2 sequences are SGHVS and FQNEAQ. This CDR3 is 16 amino acids long. CDR3 DNA, as far as it was read: TGTGCCAGCGTGGGCCTAAGGGGTTCTGGGGCCAACGTC. This sequence encodes CASVGLRGSGANV. The whole CDR3 sequence reads CASVGLRGSGANVLTF.

To note about this clone: The read finishes 3 residues shy of the CDR3 end, and the germline J gene is used to complete it. The chain combines TRBV10-3 with TRBJ2-5, with 10 nucleotides matching TRBD2. Germline CDR1 ENHRY, CDR2 SYGVKD. The V segment lost 6 bases and the J segment 5 bases; nucleotides outside the gene matches: 6. This CDR3 is 14 amino acids long. The sequenced CDR3 bases are TGTGCCATCAGACCTAGCGGGGGATCCGAGACC. This sequence encodes CAIRPSGGSET. The full CDR3 protein is CAIRPSGGSETQYF.

This clone shows up as medium-sized by frequency. The CDR3 goes on 3 residues after the read ends, and that part is filled in from the germline J gene. The J gene is TRBJ2-1, the V gene TRBV19; perhaps TRBD1 as D (5 bases). This CDR3 is built from 15 residues. Germline V lookup: CDR1 LNHDA, CDR2 SQIVND (reference sequence). V was shortened by 0 bases and J by 4 bases, with 10 bases between the two germline ends. CDR3 loop: CASSIDRAVYNEQFF. CDR3 DNA, as far as it was read: TGTGCCAGTAGTATAGACAGGGCAGTTTACAATGAG.